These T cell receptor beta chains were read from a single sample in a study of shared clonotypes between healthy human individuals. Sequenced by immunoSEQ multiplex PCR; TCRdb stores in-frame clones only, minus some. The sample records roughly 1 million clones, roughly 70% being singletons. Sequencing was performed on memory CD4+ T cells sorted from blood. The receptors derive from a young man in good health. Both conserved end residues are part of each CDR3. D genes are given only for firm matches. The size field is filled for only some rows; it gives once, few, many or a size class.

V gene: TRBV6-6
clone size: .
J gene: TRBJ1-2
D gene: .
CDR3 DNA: TGTGCCAGCAGTACAGGGTTGAGGGACTATGGCTACACCTTC
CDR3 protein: CASSTGLRDYGYTF

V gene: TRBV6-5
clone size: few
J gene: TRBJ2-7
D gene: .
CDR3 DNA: TGTGCCAGCAGTTACAAGGGCTACGAGCAGTACTTC
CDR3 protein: CASSYKGYEQYF

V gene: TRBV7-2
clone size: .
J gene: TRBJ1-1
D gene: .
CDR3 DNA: TGTGCCAGCAGGCAAACTACGAACACTGAAGCTTTCTTT
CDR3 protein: CASRQTTNTEAFF

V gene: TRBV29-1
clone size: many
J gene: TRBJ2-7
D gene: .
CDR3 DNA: TGCAGCGTTGAGGCCAGTAACTACGAGCAGTACTTC
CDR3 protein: CSVEASNYEQYF

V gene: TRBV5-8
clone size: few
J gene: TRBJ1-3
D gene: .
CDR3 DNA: TGTGCCAGCAGCTTGCTCCGGAGCTCTGGAAACACCATATATTTT
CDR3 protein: CASSLLRSSGNTIYF

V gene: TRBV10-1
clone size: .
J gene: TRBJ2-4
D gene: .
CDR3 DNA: TGCGCCAGCAGTGAGTCCCAGAAAAACATTCAGTACTTC
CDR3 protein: CASSESQKNIQYF

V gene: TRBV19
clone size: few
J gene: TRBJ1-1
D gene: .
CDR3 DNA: TGTGCCAGTAGTATTTGGAACACTGAAGCTTTCTTT
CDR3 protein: CASSIWNTEAFF

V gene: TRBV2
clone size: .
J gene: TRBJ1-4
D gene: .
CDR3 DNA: TGTGCCAGCAGTGACCAGGGGACCCTAAATGAAAAACTGTTTTTT
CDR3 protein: CASSDQGTLNEKLFF

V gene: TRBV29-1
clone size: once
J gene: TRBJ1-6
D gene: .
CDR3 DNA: TGCAGCGCTACCCGGGATCTAAATTCACCCCTCCACTTT
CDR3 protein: CSATRDLNSPLHF

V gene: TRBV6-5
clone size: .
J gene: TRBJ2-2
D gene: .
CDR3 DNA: TGTGCCAGCAGTTACGCGATCACCGGGGAGCTGTTTTTT
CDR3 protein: CASSYAITGELFF

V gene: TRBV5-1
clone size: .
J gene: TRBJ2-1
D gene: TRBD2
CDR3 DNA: TGCGCCAGCAGCTTCGGCTCGGGACTAGGGAATGAGCAGTTCTTC
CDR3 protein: CASSFGSGLGNEQFF

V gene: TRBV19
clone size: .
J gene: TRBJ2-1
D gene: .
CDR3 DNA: TGTGCCAGTAGTATAGTCGGGCGGCGATCCTACAATGAGCAGTTCTTC
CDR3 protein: CASSIVGRRSYNEQFF

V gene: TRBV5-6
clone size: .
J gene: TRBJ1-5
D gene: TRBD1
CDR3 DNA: TGTGCCAGCAGCTTGGGACAGGGGGTCACTCAGCCCCAGCATTTT
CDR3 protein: CASSLGQGVTQPQHF

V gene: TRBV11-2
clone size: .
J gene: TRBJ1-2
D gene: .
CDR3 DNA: TGTGCCAGCAGCTTAGCCCCCCTTTGGGGCTACACCTTC
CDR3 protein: CASSLAPLWGYTF

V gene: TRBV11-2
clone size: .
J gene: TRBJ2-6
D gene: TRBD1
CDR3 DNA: TGTGCCAGCAGCTTAAGGGGAGGACAGGGAACCGGGGCCAACGTCCTGACTTTC
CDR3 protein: CASSLRGGQGTGANVLTF

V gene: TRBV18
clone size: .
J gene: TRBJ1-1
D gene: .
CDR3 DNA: TGTGCCAGCTCACCGTCGCGGGTGGTGACTGAAGCTTTCTTT
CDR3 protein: CASSPSRVVTEAFF

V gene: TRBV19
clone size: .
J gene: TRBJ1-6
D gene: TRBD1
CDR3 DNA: TGTGCCAGTAGTGCCGGGACAGGGGGCAATTCACCCCTCCACTTT
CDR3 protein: CASSAGTGGNSPLHF

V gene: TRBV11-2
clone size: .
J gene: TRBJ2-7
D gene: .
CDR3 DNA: TGTGCCATTGGGGCCCAAGGCCACTACGAGCAGTACTTC
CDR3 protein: CAIGAQGHYEQYF

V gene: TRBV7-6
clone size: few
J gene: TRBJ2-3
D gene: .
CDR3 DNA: TGTGCCAGCAGCCAAGGACTTTCTCTTCTCACAGATACGCAGTATTTT
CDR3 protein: CASSQGLSLLTDTQYF

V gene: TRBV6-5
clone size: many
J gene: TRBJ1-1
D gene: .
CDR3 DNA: TGTGCCAGCAGTGTACAGGTGCCCACTGTGGAAGCTTTCTTT
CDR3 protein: CASSVQVPTVEAFF

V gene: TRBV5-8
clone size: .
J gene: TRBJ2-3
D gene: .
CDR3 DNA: TGTGCCAGCAGCTTGGTACTCTGGTCGGGGTCTTTCACAGATACGCAGTATTTT
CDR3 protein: CASSLVLWSGSFTDTQYF

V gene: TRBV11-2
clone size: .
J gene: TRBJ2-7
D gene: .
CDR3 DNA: TGTGCCAGCAGCTTATGGAGGGGCAACTACGAGCAGTACTTC
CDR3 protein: CASSLWRGNYEQYF

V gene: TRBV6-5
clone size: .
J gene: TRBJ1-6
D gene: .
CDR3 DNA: TGTGCCAGCCCACGAACCCCGGGGGCGGAATCACCCCTCCACTTT
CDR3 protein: CASPRTPGAESPLHF

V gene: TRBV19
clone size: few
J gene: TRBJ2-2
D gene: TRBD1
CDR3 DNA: TGTGCCAGTGGGGGACAGTACACCGGGGAGCTGTTTTTT
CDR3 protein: CASGGQYTGELFF

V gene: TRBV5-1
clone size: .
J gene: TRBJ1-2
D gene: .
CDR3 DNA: TGCGCCAGCAGCTCTCAGTCCGCCAACTATGGCTACACCTTC
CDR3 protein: CASSSQSANYGYTF